These 5 T cell receptor beta chains share one sample of origin, sequenced in a study of regulatory T cells in long-lasting Graves disease (dated by TCRdb to about 2021). Preparation of the library involved multiplex PCR. The listed sequencing device is Illumina HiSeq 4000. iRepertoire HTBI primers and Arm-PCR amplification of CDR3 regions were used to construct TCR beta libraries. In-frame beta chains were kept once TCRdb had trimmed the public reads at Q25 with fastp and called clones with MiXCR. For every CDR3 protein sequence, its rows merge into one entry that carries the most common genes and DNA. This sample gives approximately 270,000 distinct CDR3 sequences in total; under 20% of them show up just once. In total, the top ten clones hold 14% of the sample. Interpreted using the paper, the time point label stands for: newly diagnosed GD, antithyroid drugs for less than 3 months. RNA was extracted from PBMCs in TRIzol for both TCR sequencing and RNA sequencing.

Another study also made use of these data, one on T cells in Graves' hyperthyroidism and ophthalmopathy.

The source material was peripheral blood mononuclear cells (PBMCs), sampled at new diagnosis, from a patient treated with antithyroid drugs. These receptors all come from a woman aged 30 to 39 with Graves disease. Donor details come from another sample of the same person, matched by shared clones.

At least ten counts were recorded for this clonotype. V is TRBV11-2 and J is TRBJ2-1; 9 bases fit TRBD2. Per germline, CDR1 SGHAT and CDR2 FQNNGV. This CDR3 has 17 residues. J lost 8 bases, V lost 5 bases, and 16 bases had no gene match. The CDR3 here is CASSPINWRGGRYEQFF. For the CDR3, the DNA is TGTGCCAGCAGCCCCATTAACTGGCGGGGGGGCCGCTATGAGCAGTTCTTC.

This clonotype was seen ten or more times. V usage is TRBV2 and J usage is TRBJ2-1; D is undetermined. V was shortened by 4 bases and J by 4 bases, with 23 bases between the two germline ends. The CDR3 is 18 amino acids. Germline V gene lookup returns CDR1 SNHLY and CDR2 FYNNEI. The CDR3 reads CASSGVGNSLSLYNEQFF. Here the CDR3 DNA reads TGTGCCAGCAGTGGGGTAGGAAATTCCCTCTCCTTATACAATGAGCAGTTCTTC.

This clonotype was recorded many times. The V gene is TRBV14, the J gene TRBJ2-5; 9 bases match TRBD1. V lost 6 bases to trimming and J lost 5 bases; unmatched junction nucleotides: 7. Germline CDR1 SGHDN, CDR2 FVKESK. This CDR3 is built from 14 residues. This CDR3 reads CASRLTGGVETQYF. The CDR3 DNA follows: TGTGCCAGCAGGCTTACAGGGGGCGTGGAGACCCAGTACTTC.

This clonotype was counted only a few times. V gene TRBV12-3 or TRBV12-4 combines with J gene TRBJ2-7, with D possibly matching TRBD2 (6 bases). The CDR3 is 14 residues long. Trimming left V 5 bases short and J 2 bases short, with 13 bases between. The DNA of the CDR3 is TGTGCCAGCAGTCCCTGGGGGGAGACCTACGAGCAGTACTTC. It translates to CASSPWGETYEQYF.

This clonotype was observed at least ten times. The J gene is TRBJ2-7, the V gene TRBV2; 9 nucleotides line up with TRBD1. This CDR3 is built from 14 residues. Unmatched junction bases numbered 5, after V lost 5 bases and J lost 3 bases. Germline V gene sequence: CDR1 SNHLY, CDR2 FYNNEI. CDR3 coding DNA: TGTGCCAGCAGTAAGAGGACAGGGGTCTACGAGCAGTACTTC. Its translation is CASSKRTGVYEQYF.